This TCR beta chain was captured by sequencing in a study of OX40 agonist ivuxolimab in advanced cancers. On the study more broadly: Every 2 weeks, patients received ivuxolimab intravenously, dosed at 0.01 to 10 mg/kg. Study-wide results and limits: Averaging showed that CD8+ T cells had more expanded clones than CD4+ did. Low normalized T-cell clonal expansion was also seen in some nonresponders.

Concerning this clone itself: The antigen remains undetermined.

Trimming stripped 5 bases from V and 4 bases from J, with 14 bases between. This CDR3 contains 14 residues. Germline CDR1 reads SGHTA; CDR2 reads FQGTGA. Data came from immunoSEQ multiplex PCR; TCRdb stores just in-frame clones and leaves some out. The repertoire holds about 52,000 clones, 70% to 90% seen once, with 14% in the top ten. The sequencing used CD4+ or CD8+ T cells sorted from blood, collected in a trial of the OX40 agonist ivuxolimab. The chain couples TRBV7-3 to TRBJ1-1; perhaps TRBD1 as D (5 bases). The receptor was derived from an adult with an advanced solid tumor such as melanoma, head and neck, liver or kidney cancer. CDR3 nucleotide sequence: TGTGCCAGCAGCGAGACAGTTAGTGGCACTGAAGCTTTCTTT. Translated, it gives CASSETVSGTEAFF.